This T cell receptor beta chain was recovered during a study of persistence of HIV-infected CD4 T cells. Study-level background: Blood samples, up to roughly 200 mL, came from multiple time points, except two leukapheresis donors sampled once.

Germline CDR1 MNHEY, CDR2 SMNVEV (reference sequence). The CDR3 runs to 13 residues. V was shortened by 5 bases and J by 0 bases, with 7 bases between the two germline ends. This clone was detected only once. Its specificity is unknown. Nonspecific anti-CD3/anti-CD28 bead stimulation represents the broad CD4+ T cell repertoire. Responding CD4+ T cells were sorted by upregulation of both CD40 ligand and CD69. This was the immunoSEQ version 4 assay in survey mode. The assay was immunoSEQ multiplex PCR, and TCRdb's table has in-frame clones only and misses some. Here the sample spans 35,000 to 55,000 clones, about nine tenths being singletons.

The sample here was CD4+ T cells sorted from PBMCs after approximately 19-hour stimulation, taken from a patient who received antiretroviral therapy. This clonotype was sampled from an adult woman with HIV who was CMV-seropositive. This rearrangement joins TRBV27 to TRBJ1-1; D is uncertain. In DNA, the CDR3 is TGTGCCAGCAGTCCAAGCATGAACACTGAAGCTTTCTTT. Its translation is CASSPSMNTEAFF.